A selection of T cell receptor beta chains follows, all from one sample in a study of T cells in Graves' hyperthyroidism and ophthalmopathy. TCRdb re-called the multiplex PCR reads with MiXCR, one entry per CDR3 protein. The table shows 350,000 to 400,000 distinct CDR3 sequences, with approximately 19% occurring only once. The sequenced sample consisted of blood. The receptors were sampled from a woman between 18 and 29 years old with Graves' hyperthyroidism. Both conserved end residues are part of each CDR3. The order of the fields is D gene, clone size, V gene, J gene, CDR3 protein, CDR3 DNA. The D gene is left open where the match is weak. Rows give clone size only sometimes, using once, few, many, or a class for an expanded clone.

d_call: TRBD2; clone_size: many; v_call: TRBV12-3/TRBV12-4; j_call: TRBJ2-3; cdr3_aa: CASTLGLAGFTDTQYF; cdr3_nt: TGTGCCAGCACCCTGGGGCTAGCGGGGTTCACAGATACGCAGTATTTT
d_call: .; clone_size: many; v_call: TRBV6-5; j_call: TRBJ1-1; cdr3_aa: CASIYGSMNTEAFF; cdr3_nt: TGTGCCAGCATTTACGGCAGCATGAACACTGAAGCTTTCTTT
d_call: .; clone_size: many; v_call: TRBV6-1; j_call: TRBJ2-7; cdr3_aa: CASSDHRNEQYF; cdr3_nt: TGTGCCAGCAGTGACCATCGGAATGAGCAGTACTTC
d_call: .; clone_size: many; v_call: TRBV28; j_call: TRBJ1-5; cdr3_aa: CASSAYQPQHF; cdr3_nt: TGTGCCAGCAGTGCGTATCAGCCCCAGCATTTT
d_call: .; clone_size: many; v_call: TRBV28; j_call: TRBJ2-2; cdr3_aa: CASSPPGDTGELFF; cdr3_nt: TGTGCCAGCAGTCCGCCAGGGGACACCGGGGAGCTGTTTTTT
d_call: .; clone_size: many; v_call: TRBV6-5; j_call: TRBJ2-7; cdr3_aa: CASAPGGRSSYEQYF; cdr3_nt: TGTGCCAGCGCTCCCGGCGGACGCAGCTCCTACGAGCAGTACTTC
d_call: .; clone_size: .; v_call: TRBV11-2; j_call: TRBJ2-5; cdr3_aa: CASSPLGTPQETQYF; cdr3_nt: TGTGCCAGCAGCCCACTCGGTACCCCCCAAGAGACCCAGTACTTC
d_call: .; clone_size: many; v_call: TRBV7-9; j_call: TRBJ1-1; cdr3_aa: CASSFRDNEAFF; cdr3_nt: TGTGCCAGCAGCTTCCGGGACAATGAAGCTTTCTTT
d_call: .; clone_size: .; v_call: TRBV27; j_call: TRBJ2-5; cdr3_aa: CASSVGPAKETQYF; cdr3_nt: TGTGCCAGCAGCGTAGGTCCCGCCAAAGAGACCCAGTACTTC
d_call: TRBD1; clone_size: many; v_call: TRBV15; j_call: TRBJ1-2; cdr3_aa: CATSIGQALFGYGYTF; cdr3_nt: TGTGCCACCAGTATCGGACAGGCCCTTTTTGGCTATGGCTACACCTTC
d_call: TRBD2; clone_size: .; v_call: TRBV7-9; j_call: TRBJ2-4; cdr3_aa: CASTTSGGAKNIQYF; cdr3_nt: TGTGCCAGCACCACTAGCGGGGGGGCCAAAAACATTCAGTACTTC
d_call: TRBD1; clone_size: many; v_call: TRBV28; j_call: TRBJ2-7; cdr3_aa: CASSFGRGIYEQYF; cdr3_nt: TGTGCCAGCAGTTTCGGCAGGGGGATTTACGAGCAGTACTTC
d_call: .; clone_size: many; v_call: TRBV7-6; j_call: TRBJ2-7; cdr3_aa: CASSLTVRSYEQYF; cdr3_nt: TGTGCCAGCAGCTTAACAGTCCGCTCCTACGAGCAGTACTTC
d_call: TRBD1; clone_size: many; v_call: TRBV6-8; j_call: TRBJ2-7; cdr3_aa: CASSPGLGRQGNEQYF; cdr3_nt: TGTGCCAGCAGCCCCGGTTTGGGGCGACAGGGAAACGAGCAGTACTTC
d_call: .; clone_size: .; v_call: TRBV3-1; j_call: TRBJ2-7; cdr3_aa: CASSPQPPPSYEQYF; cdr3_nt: TGTGCCAGCAGCCCACAGCCTCCACCTTCCTACGAGCAGTACTTC
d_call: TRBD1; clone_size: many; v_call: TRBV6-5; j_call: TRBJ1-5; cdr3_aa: CASQGQGHQPQHF; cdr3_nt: TGTGCCAGCCAGGGACAGGGTCATCAGCCCCAGCATTTT
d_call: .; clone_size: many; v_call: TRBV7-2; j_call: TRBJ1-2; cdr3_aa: CASSLGNSYGYTF; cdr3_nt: TGTGCCAGCAGCTTGGGTAACAGCTATGGCTACACCTTC
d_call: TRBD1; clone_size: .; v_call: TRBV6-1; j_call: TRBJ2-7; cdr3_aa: CASRWDRGRSYEQYF; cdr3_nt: TGTGCCAGCAGGTGGGACAGGGGGAGATCCTACGAGCAGTACTTC
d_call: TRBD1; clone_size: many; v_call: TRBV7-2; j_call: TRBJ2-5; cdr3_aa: CASSRDRKETQYF; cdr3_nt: TGTGCCAGCAGCAGGGACAGGAAAGAGACCCAGTACTTC
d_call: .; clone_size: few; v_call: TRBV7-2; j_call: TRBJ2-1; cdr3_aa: CASSGRLQAINEQFF; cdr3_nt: TGTGCCAGCAGCGGGCGGTTGCAGGCTATAAATGAGCAGTTCTTC
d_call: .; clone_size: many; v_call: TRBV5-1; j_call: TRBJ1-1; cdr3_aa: CASSLGPGVGTEAFF; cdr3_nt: TGCGCCAGCAGCTTGGGACCAGGTGTCGGCACTGAAGCTTTCTTT
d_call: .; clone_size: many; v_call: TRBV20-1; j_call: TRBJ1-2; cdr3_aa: CSASPLGSNYGYTF; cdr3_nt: TGCAGTGCTAGCCCCCTGGGGTCTAACTATGGCTACACCTTC
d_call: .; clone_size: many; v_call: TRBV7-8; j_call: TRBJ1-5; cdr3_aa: CASSPRRWGVNQPQHF; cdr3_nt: TGTGCCAGCAGCCCCCGAAGGTGGGGGGTCAATCAGCCCCAGCATTTT
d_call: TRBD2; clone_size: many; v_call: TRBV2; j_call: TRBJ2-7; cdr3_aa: CASLVLLAGNEQYF; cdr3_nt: TGTGCCAGCCTAGTATTACTAGCGGGGAACGAGCAGTACTTC
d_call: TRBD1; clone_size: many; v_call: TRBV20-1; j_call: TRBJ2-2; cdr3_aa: CSARPGTANTGELFF; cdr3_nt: TGCAGTGCCCGTCCCGGGACAGCGAACACCGGGGAGCTGTTTTTT
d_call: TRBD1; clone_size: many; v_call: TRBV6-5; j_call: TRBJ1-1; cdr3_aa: CASSRDRHTEAFF; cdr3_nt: TGTGCCAGCAGTAGGGACAGACACACTGAAGCTTTCTTT
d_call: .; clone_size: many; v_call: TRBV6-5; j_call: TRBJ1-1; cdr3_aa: CASSYGGQNFEAFF; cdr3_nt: TGTGCCAGCAGTTACGGTGGACAGAACTTCGAAGCTTTCTTT
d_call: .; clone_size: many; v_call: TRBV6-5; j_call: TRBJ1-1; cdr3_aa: CASSYRAVNTEAFF; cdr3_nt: TGTGCCAGCAGTTACCGCGCGGTGAACACTGAAGCTTTCTTT
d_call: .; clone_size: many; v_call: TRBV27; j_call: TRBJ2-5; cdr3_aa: CASSLSLGVMETQYF; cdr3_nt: TGTGCCAGCAGCTTAAGCCTGGGAGTGATGGAGACCCAGTACTTC
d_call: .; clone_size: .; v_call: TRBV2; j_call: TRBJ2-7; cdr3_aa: CASSPRFVEQYF; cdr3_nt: TGTGCCAGCAGCCCCAGGTTTGTCGAGCAGTACTTC
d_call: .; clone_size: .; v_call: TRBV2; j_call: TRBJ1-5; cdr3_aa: CASSEGWGSNQPQHF; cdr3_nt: TGTGCCAGCAGTGAAGGTTGGGGGAGCAATCAGCCCCAGCATTTT
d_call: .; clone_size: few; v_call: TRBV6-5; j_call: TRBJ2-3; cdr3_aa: CASSYYPAEGADTQYF; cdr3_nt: TGTGCCAGCAGTTACTACCCAGCTGAGGGGGCAGATACGCAGTATTTT
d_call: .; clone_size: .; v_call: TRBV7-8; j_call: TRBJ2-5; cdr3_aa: CASSPRTSRTQYF; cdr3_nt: TGTGCCAGCAGCCCCAGGACCAGTCGGACCCAGTACTTC
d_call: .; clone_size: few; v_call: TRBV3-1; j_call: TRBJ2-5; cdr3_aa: CASSQVPRGEETQYF; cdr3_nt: TGTGCCAGCAGCCAAGTTCCTCGCGGTGAGGAGACCCAGTACTTC
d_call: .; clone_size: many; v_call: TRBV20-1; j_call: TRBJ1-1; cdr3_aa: CSASSPSTEAFF; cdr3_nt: TGCAGTGCCAGCTCCCCCAGCACTGAAGCTTTCTTT
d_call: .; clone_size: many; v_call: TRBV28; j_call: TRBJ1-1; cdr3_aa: CASRDMNTEAFF; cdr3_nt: TGTGCCAGCAGGGATATGAACACTGAAGCTTTCTTT
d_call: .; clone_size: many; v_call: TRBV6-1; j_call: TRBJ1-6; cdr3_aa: CASTKDSAIGNSPLHF; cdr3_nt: TGTGCCAGCACCAAGGACTCGGCCATCGGGAATTCACCCCTCCACTTT
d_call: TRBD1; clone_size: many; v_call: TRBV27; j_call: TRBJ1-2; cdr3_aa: CASLQGVDGYTF; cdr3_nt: TGTGCCAGCTTACAGGGGGTGGATGGCTACACCTTC
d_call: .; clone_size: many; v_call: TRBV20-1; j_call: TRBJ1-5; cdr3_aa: CSARPRTDRYQPQHF; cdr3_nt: TGCAGTGCTAGACCCCGGACAGACCGATATCAGCCCCAGCATTTT
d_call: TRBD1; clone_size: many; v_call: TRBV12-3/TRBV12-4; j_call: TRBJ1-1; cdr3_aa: CASLAQGALTEAFF; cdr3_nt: TGTGCCAGCTTAGCTCAGGGGGCGCTTACTGAAGCTTTCTTT
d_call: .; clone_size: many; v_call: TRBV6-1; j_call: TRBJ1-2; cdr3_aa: CASSAVPTDNYGYTF; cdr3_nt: TGTGCCAGCAGCGCCGTCCCGACCGATAACTATGGCTACACCTTC
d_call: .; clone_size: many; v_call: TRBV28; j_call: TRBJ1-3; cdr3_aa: CASSPYHGFGNTIYF; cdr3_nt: TGTGCCAGCAGCCCCTATCACGGGTTCGGAAACACCATATATTTT
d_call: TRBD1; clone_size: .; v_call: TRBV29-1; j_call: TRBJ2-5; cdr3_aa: CSVARTGTQETQYF; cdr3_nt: TGCAGCGTTGCGAGGACAGGGACCCAAGAGACCCAGTACTTC
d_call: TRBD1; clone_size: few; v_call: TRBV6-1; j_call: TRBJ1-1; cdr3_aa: CASKQGRSAEAFF; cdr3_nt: TGTGCCAGCAAACAGGGGCGTTCGGCTGAAGCTTTCTTT
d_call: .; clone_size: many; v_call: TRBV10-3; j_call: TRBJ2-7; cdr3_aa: CAISEGQTYEQYF; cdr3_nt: TGTGCCATCAGTGAAGGACAAACCTACGAGCAGTACTTC
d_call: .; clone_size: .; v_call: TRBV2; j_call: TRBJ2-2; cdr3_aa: CASLGNTLPGELFF; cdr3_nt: TGTGCCAGCTTGGGTAACACTCTCCCCGGGGAGCTGTTTTTT
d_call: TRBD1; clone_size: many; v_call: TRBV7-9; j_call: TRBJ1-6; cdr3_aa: CASSFGTGFSPLHF; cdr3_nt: TGTGCCAGCAGCTTTGGGACAGGGTTCTCACCCCTCCACTTT
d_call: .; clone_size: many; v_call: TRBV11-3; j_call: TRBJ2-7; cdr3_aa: CASSTSRSSYEQYF; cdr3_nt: TGTGCCAGCAGCACCTCTAGGAGCTCCTACGAGCAGTACTTC
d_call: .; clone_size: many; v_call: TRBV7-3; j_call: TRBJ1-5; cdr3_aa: CASSLKGTGAIDQPQHF; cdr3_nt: TGTGCCAGCAGCTTAAAAGGGACGGGGGCTATCGATCAGCCCCAGCATTTT
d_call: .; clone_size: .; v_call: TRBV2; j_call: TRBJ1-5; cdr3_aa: CASGGRGNQPQHF; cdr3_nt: TGTGCCAGCGGGGGGAGGGGCAATCAGCCCCAGCATTTT
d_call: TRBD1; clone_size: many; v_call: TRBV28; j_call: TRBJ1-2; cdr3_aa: CASSETGIEARGYTF; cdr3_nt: TGTGCCAGCAGTGAGACAGGGATCGAGGCTAGGGGCTACACCTTC
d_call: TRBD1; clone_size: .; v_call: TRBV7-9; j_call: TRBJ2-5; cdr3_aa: CASSFPGTGQIGTQYF; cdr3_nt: TGTGCCAGCAGCTTCCCCGGGACAGGGCAAATTGGGACCCAGTACTTC
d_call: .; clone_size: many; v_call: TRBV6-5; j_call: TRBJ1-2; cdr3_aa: CASSYGQPSSGGYTF; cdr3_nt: TGTGCCAGCAGTTATGGACAGCCATCCTCGGGAGGCTACACCTTC
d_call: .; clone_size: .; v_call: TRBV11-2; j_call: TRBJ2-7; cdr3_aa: CASSLDSEWGSYEQYF; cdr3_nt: TGTGCCAGCAGCTTAGATTCAGAGTGGGGCTCCTACGAGCAGTACTTC
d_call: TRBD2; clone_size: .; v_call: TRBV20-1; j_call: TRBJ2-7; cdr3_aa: CSARDASGGDARYF; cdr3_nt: TGCAGTGCTAGAGATGCGAGCGGGGGGGACGCTCGGTACTTC